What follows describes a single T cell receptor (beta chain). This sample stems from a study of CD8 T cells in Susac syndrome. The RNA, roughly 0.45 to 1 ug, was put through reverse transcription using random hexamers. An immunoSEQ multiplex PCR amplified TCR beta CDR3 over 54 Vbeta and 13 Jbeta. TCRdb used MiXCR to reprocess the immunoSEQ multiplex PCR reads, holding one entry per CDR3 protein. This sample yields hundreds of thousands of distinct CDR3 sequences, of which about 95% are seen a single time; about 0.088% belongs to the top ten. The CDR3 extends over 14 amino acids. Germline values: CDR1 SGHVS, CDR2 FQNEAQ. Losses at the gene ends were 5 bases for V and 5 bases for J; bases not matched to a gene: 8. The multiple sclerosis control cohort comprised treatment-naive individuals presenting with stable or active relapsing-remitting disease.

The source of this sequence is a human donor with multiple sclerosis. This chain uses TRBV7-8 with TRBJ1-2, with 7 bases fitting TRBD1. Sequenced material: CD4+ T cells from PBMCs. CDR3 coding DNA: TGTGCCAGCAGCCTCCGACAGGGAGGGTATGGCTACACCTTC. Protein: CASSLRQGGYGYTF.